This TCR beta chain stems from a study of technical replicates of blood from a few donors. Measured with immunoSEQ multiplex PCR; TCRdb has only the in-frame clones, and not every one. The table lists about 94,000 clones, 95% of them singletons. The sequence was collected from a human donor in good health. Sequencing input: T cells isolated from PBMCs.

The CDR3 loop is CASRGTGTRATEETQYF. The CDR3 region has the DNA TGCGCCAGCAGGGGGACCGGGACAAGGGCGACAGAAGAGACCCAGTACTTC. The V and J genes are TRBV5-1 and TRBJ2-5; weak D call: TRBD1 (6 bases). Trimming took 5 bases from V and 3 from J, leaving 23 bases between them. The CDR3 has 17 amino acids. The germline CDR1 and CDR2 sequences are SGHRS and YFSETQ.